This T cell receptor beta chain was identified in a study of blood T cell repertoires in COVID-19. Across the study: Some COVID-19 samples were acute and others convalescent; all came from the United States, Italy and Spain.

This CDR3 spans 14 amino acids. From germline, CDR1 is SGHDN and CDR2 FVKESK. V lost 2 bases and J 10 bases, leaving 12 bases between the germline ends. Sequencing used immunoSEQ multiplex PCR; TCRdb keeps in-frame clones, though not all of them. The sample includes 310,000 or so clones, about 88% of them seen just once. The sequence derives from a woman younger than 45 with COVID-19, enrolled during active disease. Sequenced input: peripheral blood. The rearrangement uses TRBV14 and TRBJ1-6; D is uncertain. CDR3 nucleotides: TGTGCCAGCAGCCAACGAGCGTCCGGGTCACCCCTCCACTTT. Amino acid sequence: CASSQRASGSPLHF.